The 5 T cell receptor beta chains below were found in one sample sequenced in a study of OX40 agonist ivuxolimab in advanced cancers. The repertoire was sequenced with immunoSEQ multiplex PCR; TCRdb's copy has only in-frame clones and lacks some. The table lists about 61,000 clones, about 85% of them singletons. This specimen was CD4+ or CD8+ T cells sorted from blood, taken in a trial of the OX40 agonist ivuxolimab. The source of these receptors is an adult with an advanced solid tumor such as melanoma, head and neck, liver or kidney cancer.

This clone appeared once. The chain has TRBV4-1 and TRBJ2-5, with D possibly being TRBD2 (6 bases). Trimming pared 1 base from V and 2 bases from J, leaving 17 bases between. The V gene's germline CDR1 is MGHRA and CDR2 YSYEKL. The CDR3 length is 17 residues. CDR3 nucleotide sequence: TGCGCCAGCAGCCAAGTTTCACTAGCCCGTCGACAAGAGACCCAGTACTTC. It yields the protein CASSQVSLARRQETQYF.

This rearrangement joins TRBV18 to TRBJ2-2; 11 bases match TRBD2. The ends lost 6 bases at V and 3 bases at J; junction bases unmatched: 9. Germline CDR1 reads KGHSH; CDR2 reads LQKENI. The CDR3 runs to 17 residues. CDR3 nucleotide sequence: TGTGCCAGCTCGATCAAGTTGACTAGCGGGGACACCGGGGAGCTGTTTTTT. This translates into CASSIKLTSGDTGELFF. Using reference TRBV18 and TRBJ2-2 for the parts outside the CDR3, the full variable domain is NAGVMQNPRHLVRRRGQEARLRCSPMKGHSHVYWYRQLPEEGLKFMVYLQKENIIDESGMPKERFSAEFPKEGPSILRIQQVVRGDSAAYFCASSIKLTSGDTGELFFGEGSRLTVL.

CDR3 region: CASSEGQGRTYEQYF. In DNA form, the CDR3 reads TGTGCCAGCAGTGAAGGCCAGGGGAGGACCTACGAGCAGTACTTC. The rearrangement links TRBV6-1 to TRBJ2-5; the D gene could be TRBD1 or TRBD2 (6 bases each). The J call is doubtful: the DNA matches TRBJ2-7 better. CDR1 is MNHNS, CDR2 SASEGT, per germline. The CDR3 loop spans 15 amino acids.

The rearrangement uses TRBV18 and TRBJ2-7, with TRBD1 matching over 8 bases. This CDR3 is 14 amino acids long. The V gene end was trimmed by 5 bases and the J gene end by 3 bases; junction bases not matched to a gene: 6. From germline, CDR1 is KGHSH and CDR2 LQKENI. The CDR3: CASSDQGTGYEQYF. CDR3 coding DNA: TGTGCCAGCTCAGACCAGGGGACAGGCTACGAGCAGTACTTC.

The V gene is TRBV4-1, the J gene TRBJ2-2, with D possibly being TRBD2 (5 bases). This CDR3 has 17 amino acids. With 1 base removed from V and 0 bases from J, the gap between germline ends came to 12 bases. Germline V lookup: CDR1 MGHRA, CDR2 YSYEKL. Written as DNA, the CDR3 is TGCGCCAGCAGCCAAGGAACCGGGAACGCGAACACCGGGGAGCTGTTTTTT. It is translated as CASSQGTGNANTGELFF.